This T cell receptor (beta chain) was documented in a study of CD8 T cells in Susac syndrome. An amount of RNA that ranged from roughly 0.5 to 1 ug was reverse transcribed with random hexamers. TCRdb recomputed calls from the immunoSEQ multiplex PCR reads with MiXCR, one row per CDR3 protein. This sample has some 180,000 distinct CDR3 sequences; 75% to 95% occur once, and the top ten carry roughly 0.087%. The sequence was obtained from a human donor with Susac syndrome. Sequenced material: CD4+ T cells from PBMCs.

The CDR3 DNA sequence: TGCGCCAGCAGCCCCGGACATGTAAGATACACCGGGGAGCTGTTTTTT. Translated: CASSPGHVRYTGELFF. J is TRBJ2-2 and V is TRBV5-1; tentative D call: TRBD1 (5 bases). V was pared by 4 bases and J by 3 bases, with 16 bases between. There are 16 residues in the CDR3. Per the germline V gene, CDR1 is SGHRS and CDR2 is YFSETQ.